The TCR beta chain described here comes from a study of shared clonotypes between healthy human individuals. CDR3 length: 11 amino acids. Trimming removed 3 bases from V and 1 base from J, with 0 bases in between. The germline CDR1 and CDR2 sequences are LNHNV and YYDKDF (reference sequence). To note about this clone: The sample holds other DNA sequences that translate to the same CDR3.

Profiled with immunoSEQ multiplex PCR; TCRdb holds only in-frame clones, not every one. The sample includes some 2.1 million clones, around 93% seen only once; the top ten take around 1.7%. As defined, naive CD8 cells were CD45RO-negative and positively selected for CCR7, with terminally differentiated effector memory CD45RA+ cells excluded. Sequencing was carried out using naive CD8+ T cells from PBMCs. This sequence originates from a man aged 18 to 35 in good health. Some clones in this sample may be carry-over from other donors' samples. The chain recombines TRBV15 with TRBJ1-1; D remains ambiguous. The CDR3 loop is CATSRNTEAFF. The DNA of the CDR3 is TGTGCCACCAGCAGGAACACTGAAGCTTTCTTT.